This TCR beta chain was captured in a study of identical twins. V was shortened by 1 base and J by 2 bases, with 6 bases between the two germline ends. This CDR3 spans 14 amino acids. This clonotype has more than one count but fewer than ten. The cDNA had a unique molecular identifier and a template-switch universal primer site. TCRdb fed the 5' RACE reads into MiXCR, producing one record per CDR3 protein. The data contain 700,000 or so distinct CDR3 sequences, 8.5% to 9.5% of them singletons. The sample was also linked to a second study, of yellow fever vaccine responses in identical twins.

V usage is TRBV12-3 or TRBV12-4 and J usage is TRBJ2-1; D not certain. The clonotype originates from a woman in her late teens or twenties in good health. Material: PBMCs. In DNA form, the CDR3 reads TGTGCCAGCAGTTTAGGGACGACCTACAATGAGCAGTTCTTC. Translated: CASSLGTTYNEQFF.